Listed here is a single T cell receptor (beta chain). This specimen comes from a study of cytomegalovirus exposure and HLA in healthy donors. Primers included in the PCR were 60 Vbeta and 13 Jbeta primers. Sequencing was performed with immunoSEQ multiplex PCR; in TCRdb, only in-frame clones are kept and a portion is missing. This table holds 60,000 to 70,000 clones, roughly two thirds found once. V was pared by 6 bases and J by 2 bases, with 10 bases between. The V gene's germline CDR1 is SNHLY and CDR2 FYNNEI. The CDR3 has 13 residues. V and J are TRBV2 and TRBJ1-1, with D possibly TRBD1 on 5 matching bases. The clonotype was recovered from a woman aged 50 to 65 in good health and CMV-seronegative. Sequenced sample: PBMCs. This CDR3 is CASRLGLNTEAFF. As DNA, the CDR3 is TGTGCCAGCAGACTGGGACTAAACACTGAAGCTTTCTTT.